The source of this TCR beta chain is a study of Graves' ophthalmopathy and Graves' hyperthyroidism. Study-level background: The study drew peripheral blood at initial diagnosis, before any treatment.

This clonotype was recorded many times. Its antigen is as yet unknown. TCR beta CDR3 regions were amplified from RNA transcripts. RT-PCR with HTBI primers came first, then second-round multiplex PCR. TCRdb independently ran MiXCR on the multiplex PCR reads; one entry per CDR3 protein. This table holds 150,000 to 200,000 distinct CDR3 sequences, 39% found once. Germline V gene sequence: CDR1 MDHEN, CDR2 SYDVKM. The CDR3 loop spans 15 amino acids. V lost 4 bases, J lost 3 bases, and 8 bases stayed unmatched. Ophthalmopathy cases showed moderate-to-severe activity, scoring CAS ≥3 and NOSPECS ≥4, with duration under 3 months. Additional autoimmune diseases, uncontrolled infections, pregnancy or lactation disqualified patients. Study-wide results and caveats: In blood, most expanded thyroid clonotypes above 0.001 frequency were also detected.

The sample consisted of peripheral blood. This clonotype was obtained from a young man with Graves' ophthalmopathy. This rearrangement joins TRBV28 to TRBJ2-7; 8 bases fit TRBD1. CDR3 loop: CASSSALTGGYEQYF. The CDR3 nucleotides are TGTGCCAGCAGTTCCGCCCTAACAGGGGGCTACGAGCAGTACTTC. The full variable domain, in which reference TRBV28 and TRBJ2-7 provide the parts outside the CDR3, is DVKVTQSSRYLVKRTGEKVFLECVQDMDHENMFWYRQDPGLGLRLIYFSYDVKMKEKGDIPEGYSVSREKKERFSLILESASTNQTSMYLCASSSALTGGYEQYFGPGTRLTVT.